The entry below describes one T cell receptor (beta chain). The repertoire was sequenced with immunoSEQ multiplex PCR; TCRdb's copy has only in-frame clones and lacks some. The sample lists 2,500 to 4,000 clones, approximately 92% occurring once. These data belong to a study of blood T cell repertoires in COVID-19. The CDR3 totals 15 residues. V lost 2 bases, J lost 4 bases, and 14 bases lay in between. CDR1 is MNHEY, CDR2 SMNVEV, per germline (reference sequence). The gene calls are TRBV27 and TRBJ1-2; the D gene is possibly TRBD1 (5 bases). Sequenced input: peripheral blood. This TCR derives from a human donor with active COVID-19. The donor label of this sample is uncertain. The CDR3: CASSLRRGRSYGYTF. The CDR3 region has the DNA TGTGCCAGCAGTTTAAGGCGGGGGAGATCCTATGGCTACACCTTC.